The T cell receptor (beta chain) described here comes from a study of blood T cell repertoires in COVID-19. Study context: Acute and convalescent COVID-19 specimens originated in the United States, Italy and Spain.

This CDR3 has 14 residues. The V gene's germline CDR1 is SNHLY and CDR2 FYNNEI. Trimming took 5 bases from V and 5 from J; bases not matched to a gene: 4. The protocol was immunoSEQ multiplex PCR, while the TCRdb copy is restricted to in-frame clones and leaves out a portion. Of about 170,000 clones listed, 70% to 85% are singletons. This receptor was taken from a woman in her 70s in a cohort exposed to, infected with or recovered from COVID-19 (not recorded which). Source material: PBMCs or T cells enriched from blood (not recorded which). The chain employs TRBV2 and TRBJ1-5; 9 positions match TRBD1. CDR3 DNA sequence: TGTGCCAGCAGTAAGGACAGGGGCTATCAGCCCCAGCATTTT. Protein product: CASSKDRGYQPQHF.